Listed here are 17 T cell receptor beta chains from one sample, sequenced in a study of CD8+ T cells in alopecia areata. Reverse transcription of extracted RNA yielded cDNA, which provided the sequencing template. Sequencing used immunoSEQ multiplex PCR; TCRdb keeps in-frame clones, though not all of them. The data show about 110,000 clones, with approximately 59% seen just once and 20% held by the top ten. What was sequenced was CD8+ T cells sorted from blood. The source is a human donor in good health.

CDR3 sequence: CASSLGVVGTEAFF. As DNA, the CDR3 is TGTGCCAGCAGTCTCGGGGTGGTAGGCACTGAAGCTTTCTTT. This chain joins TRBV25-1 and TRBJ1-1; D call uncertain. Germline CDR1 and CDR2: MGHDK and SYGVNS. Trimming removed 5 bases at V and 4 bases at J, with 14 bases between. The CDR3 has 14 residues. Full variable domain (remainder filled in from reference TRBV25-1 and TRBJ1-1): EADIYQTPRYLVIGTGKKITLECSQTMGHDKMYWYQQDPGMELHLIHYSYGVNSTEKGDLSSESTVSRIRTEHFPLTLESARPSHTSQYLCASSLGVVGTEAFFGQGTRLTVV.

The CDR3 is CASSPTGYTEAFF. DNA for the CDR3: TGTGCCAGTAGTCCTACAGGGTACACTGAAGCTTTCTTT. The rearrangement links TRBV19 to TRBJ1-1; D is perhaps TRBD1 (6 bases). Trimming removed 5 bases from V and 3 bases from J, with 10 bases in between. Germline values: CDR1 LNHDA, CDR2 SQIVND (reference sequence). The CDR3 covers 13 residues.

The chain employs TRBV5-6 and TRBJ2-5; TRBD1 agrees at 7 bases. The CDR3 sequence is 15 residues long. The germline CDR1 and CDR2 sequences are SGHDT and YYEEEE. Trimming removed 4 bases from V and 6 bases from J; junction bases left unmatched: 12. CDR3 coding DNA: TGTGCCAGCAGCCCTCCGGGACAGAGAATGAAGACCCAGTACTTC. Translated, it gives CASSPPGQRMKTQYF.

The rearrangement links TRBV27 to TRBJ2-7, with D possibly being TRBD1 (5 bases). With 0 bases removed from V and 2 bases from J, the gap between germline ends came to 14 bases. In germline, CDR1 is MNHEY, CDR2 SMNVEV (reference sequence). The CDR3 runs to 16 residues. The CDR3: CASSLSAGNLAYEQYF. CDR3 bases: TGTGCCAGCAGTTTATCGGCAGGGAACCTCGCCTACGAGCAGTACTTC.

This clone was detected a few times. The chain combines TRBV13 with TRBJ1-2; no reliable D call. Germline CDR1 and CDR2: PRHDT and FYEKMQ (reference sequence). The CDR3 totals 15 residues. V lost 7 bases, J lost 1 base, and 16 bases lay in between. The CDR3 reads CASTILGNYNYGYTF. The CDR3 region has the DNA TGTGCCAGCACCATCCTCGGGAATTATAACTATGGCTACACCTTC.

This clone was observed a handful of times. The chain links TRBV4-3 to TRBJ2-3; 9 bases map to TRBD2. This CDR3 spans 18 amino acids. CDR1 LGHNA and CDR2 YSLEER come from the germline V gene. Trimming cost V 0 bases and J 6 bases; bases outside gene matches: 13. Here the CDR3 reads CASSQEEAAGGPRDTQYF. CDR3 nucleotide sequence: TGCGCCAGCAGCCAAGAGGAGGCGGCGGGGGGGCCGAGGGATACGCAGTATTTT.

This clone was seen a handful of times. The CDR3 here is CSVEWRGGHEQYF. The CDR3 DNA follows: TGCAGCGTTGAATGGCGGGGGGGCCACGAGCAGTACTTC. The chain couples TRBV29-1 to TRBJ2-7, with 9 bases identical to TRBD2. V dropped 2 bases and J dropped 5; count of bases not matched to a gene: 4. The CDR3 totals 13 residues. Germline CDR1 SQVTM, CDR2 ANQGSEA.

The chain has TRBV9 and TRBJ1-6; D is undetermined. V dropped 3 bases and J dropped 7 bases, with 14 bases sitting between them. Germline assignment: CDR1 SGDLS and CDR2 YYNGEE. There are 15 residues in the CDR3. This CDR3 reads CASSASGVANSPLHF. The CDR3, as DNA: TGTGCCAGCAGCGCCTCGGGTGTTGCGAATTCACCCCTCCACTTT.

This clone was seen more than once but under ten times. J is TRBJ2-7 and V is TRBV7-9, with 8 bases matching TRBD1. There are 16 residues in the CDR3. Germline V gene data show CDR1 as SEHNR and CDR2 as FQNEAQ (reference sequence). Trimming removed 5 bases from V and 5 bases from J; junction bases left unmatched: 14. CDR3 sequence reads: CASSPRDRKAVDEQYF. The DNA of the CDR3 is TGTGCCAGCAGCCCTCGGGACAGGAAGGCGGTCGACGAGCAGTACTTC. Full variable domain (remainder filled in from reference TRBV7-9 and TRBJ2-7): DTGVSQNPRHKITKRGQNVTFRCDPISEHNRLYWYRQTLGQGPEFLTYFQNEAQLEKSRLLSDRFSAERPKGSFSTLEIQRTEQGDSAMYLCASSPRDRKAVDEQYFGPGTRLTVT.

The gene calls are TRBV7-9 and TRBJ2-7; 7 nucleotides agree with TRBD2. Germline trimming cut 5 bases from V and 0 bases from J; bases unmatched to any gene: 4. The length of the CDR3 is 14 residues. Germline V lookup: CDR1 SEHNR, CDR2 FQNEAQ (reference sequence). The CDR3 protein is CASSGGDHSYEQYF. CDR3 nucleotide sequence: TGTGCCAGCAGCGGGGGGGACCACTCCTACGAGCAGTACTTC.

As to this clone: A read error is the likely source, as a far larger clone sits one nucleotide away. The chain uses TRBV7-6 and TRBJ2-7; TRBD1 aligns across 9 bases. The CDR3 consists of 14 residues. Looked up from germline, CDR1 is SGHVS and CDR2 is FNYEAQ. The CDR3 protein is CASSKQGADFEQCF. CDR3 coding DNA: TGTGCCAGCAGCAAACAGGGGGCGGATTTCGAGCAGTGCTTC.

This clone was seen only once. The gene calls are TRBV27 and TRBJ2-2; unclear D gene. Trimming took off 6 bases at V and 2 bases at J, with 13 bases between the two ends. The germline V gene encodes CDR1 MNHEY and CDR2 SMNVEV (reference sequence). This CDR3 is 15 amino acids long. CDR3 loop: CASSPLVTNTGELFF. In DNA form, the CDR3 reads TGTGCCAGCAGCCCCCTTGTGACAAACACCGGGGAGCTGTTTTTT.

This chain uses TRBV27 with TRBJ1-6; tentative D call: TRBD1 (5 bases). Trimming shortened V by 4 bases and J by 7 bases, and 17 bases separated the two germline ends. Germline-derived CDR1 and CDR2 are MNHEY and SMNVEV (reference sequence). The CDR3 extends over 16 amino acids. CDR3 in DNA: TGTGCCAGCAGTTCCGGGGGACGGGCCTTCAATTCACCCCTCCACTTT. It yields the protein CASSSGGRAFNSPLHF.

The chain couples TRBV13 to TRBJ2-1; 8 bases line up with TRBD2. The J segment lost 4 bases and the V segment lost 1 base, leaving 6 bases of the junction unmatched. This CDR3 comprises 16 residues. Germline V gene sequence: CDR1 PRHDT, CDR2 FYEKMQ (reference sequence). The CDR3 here is CASSLDGGAVYNEQFF. In DNA, the CDR3 is TGTGCCAGCAGCTTAGACGGGGGGGCCGTTTACAATGAGCAGTTCTTC.

The J gene is TRBJ1-1, the V gene TRBV29-1; no definite D call. In germline, CDR1 is SQVTM, CDR2 ANQGSEA. Trimming pared 4 bases from V and 1 base from J, leaving 7 bases between. This CDR3 contains 12 residues. The CDR3 loop is CSVVDENTEAFF. CDR3 DNA: TGCAGCGTTGTGGACGAGAACACTGAAGCTTTCTTT.

A remark on this clone: Additional DNA sequences in this sample encode the identical CDR3. The rearrangement joins TRBV9 to TRBJ2-5; 8 bases fit TRBD2. The germline CDR1 and CDR2 sequences are SGDLS and YYNGEE. The V and J ends lost 2 bases and 5 bases, in that order; junction bases with no gene match: 5. The CDR3 contains 14 residues. CDR3 DNA: TGTGCCAGCAGCGTCGGACTAGCAGGGGAGACCCAGTACTTC. Its translation is CASSVGLAGETQYF. Complete variable domain (other parts from reference TRBV9 and TRBJ2-5): DSGVTQTPKHLITATGQRVTLRCSPRSGDLSVYWYQQSLDQGLQFLIQYYNGEERAKGNILERFSAQQFPDLHSELNLSSLELGDSALYFCASSVGLAGETQYFGPGTRLLVL.

This clone was seen a handful of times. The chain uses TRBV4-1 and TRBJ1-6; 7 nucleotides line up with TRBD1. Trimming removed 0 bases from V and 13 bases from J; junction bases left unmatched: 6. This CDR3 is 14 amino acids long. Germline-derived CDR1 and CDR2 are MGHRA and YSYEKL. For the CDR3, the DNA is TGCGCCAGCAGCCAAGAACAGGGGTCGTCCCCCCTCCACTTT. Protein product: CASSQEQGSSPLHF.